Presented here are 25 T cell receptor beta chains from one specimen sequenced in a study of shared clonotypes between healthy human individuals. Produced via immunoSEQ multiplex PCR; TCRdb's table is partial and in-frame only. Of hundreds of thousands of clones listed, approximately 96% are singletons. It was CD45RO-negative cells, positively selected for CCR7, that made up naive CD8 cells, with terminally differentiated effector memory CD45RA+ cells excluded. The sample was naive CD8+ T cells sorted from blood. The source of these receptors is a woman aged 25 to 45 in good health.

Regarding this clone: At the DNA level, this CDR3 is encoded by other sequences in the same sample as well. J is TRBJ2-7 and V is TRBV27, with 8 bases fitting TRBD1. CDR1 and CDR2 from the germline V gene are MNHEY and SMNVEV (reference sequence). The CDR3 is 14 residues long. Trimming took 6 bases from V and 3 from J; bases not matched to a gene: 7. The CDR3 nucleotides are TGTGCCAGCAGCCCCGGGACAGGATTCTACGAGCAGTACTTC. Translation: CASSPGTGFYEQYF.

A note on this clone: The sample carries other DNA sequences with the same CDR3. The gene calls are TRBV5-4 and TRBJ2-7; no clear D. Germline V gene data show CDR1 as SGHNT and CDR2 as YYREEE (reference sequence). There are 13 residues in the CDR3. V lost 4 bases and J lost 0, with 8 bases in between. The CDR3 reads CASSPQGSYEQYF. DNA of the CDR3: TGTGCCAGCAGCCCGCAAGGCTCCTACGAGCAGTACTTC.

V usage is TRBV9 and J usage is TRBJ2-3; D is unclear. The CDR3 is 16 residues long. Germline V gene data show CDR1 as SGDLS and CDR2 as YYNGEE. V gave up 2 bases and J gave up 0 bases, with 13 bases separating them. The CDR3: CASSVHPSVSTDTQYF. CDR3 DNA sequence: TGTGCCAGCAGCGTCCATCCTTCTGTGAGCACAGATACGCAGTATTTT. Using reference TRBV9 and TRBJ2-3 for the parts outside the CDR3, the full variable domain is DSGVTQTPKHLITATGQRVTLRCSPRSGDLSVYWYQQSLDQGLQFLIQYYNGEERAKGNILERFSAQQFPDLHSELNLSSLELGDSALYFCASSVHPSVSTDTQYFGPGTRLTVL.

This chain connects TRBV10-3 to TRBJ2-7, with TRBD2 identical over 11 bases. V lost 5 bases, J lost 6 bases, and 9 bases stayed unmatched. The CDR3 spans 15 residues. Germline V gene lookup returns CDR1 ENHRY and CDR2 SYGVKD. In DNA form, the CDR3 reads TGTGCCATCAGTCCCGCGCTAGCGGGAGGTGGCGAGCAGTACTTC. Translation: CAISPALAGGGEQYF.

The V call is TRBV5-8, the J call TRBJ1-5, with no clear D. Trimming pared 3 bases from V and 5 bases from J, leaving 12 bases between. From germline, CDR1 is SGHTS and CDR2 YDEGEE. This CDR3 contains 14 residues. In DNA, the CDR3 is TGTGCCAGCAGCTCTAGGCTTTGGGATCAGCCCCAGCATTTT. Residues: CASSSRLWDQPQHF.

The chain carries TRBV27 and TRBJ2-5; 9 positions match TRBD2. Per the germline V gene, CDR1 is MNHEY and CDR2 is SMNVEV (reference sequence). Losses at the gene ends were 3 bases for V and 0 bases for J; bases not matched to a gene: 5. This CDR3 comprises 16 residues. The CDR3 coding sequence is TGTGCCAGCAGTTTTTTGCCTAGCGGGAACCAAGAGACCCAGTACTTC. Encoded protein: CASSFLPSGNQETQYF.

V usage is TRBV5-6 and J usage is TRBJ1-3; D call uncertain. The CDR3 runs to 14 residues. V was trimmed by 1 base and J by 1 base, leaving 6 bases between them. Germline assignment: CDR1 SGHDT and CDR2 YYEEEE. CDR3 nucleotide sequence: TGTGCCAGCAGCTTGCTACGATCTGGAAACACCATATATTTT. Its translation: CASSLLRSGNTIYF.

Turning to this clone: Other DNA sequences in the sample encode the same CDR3. The genes are TRBV13 and TRBJ2-7; TRBD1 aligns across 8 bases. This CDR3 has 14 residues. The junction had 4 bases not matched to a gene; V was cut back by 5 bases and J by 1 base. CDR1 is PRHDT and CDR2 is FYEKMQ in the germline V gene (reference sequence). The CDR3 is CASSPGQGSYEQYF. CDR3 DNA: TGTGCCAGCAGCCCCGGACAGGGTTCCTACGAGCAGTACTTC. Filled out from reference TRBV13 and TRBJ2-7, the complete variable domain reads AAGVIQSPRHLIKEKRETATLKCYPIPRHDTVYWYQQGPGQDPQFLISFYEKMQSDKGSIPDRFSAQQFSDYHSELNMSSLELGDSALYFCASSPGQGSYEQYFGPGTRLTVT.

The CDR3, as DNA: TGTGCCAGCAGTTCCCGGGGTAGCGGGAGGTCAGTGGCCGGGGAGCTGTTTTTT. Protein product: CASSSRGSGRSVAGELFF. The V call is TRBV27, the J call TRBJ2-2; 10 bases are a match to TRBD2. The CDR3 contains 18 residues. Trimming took 4 bases from V and 6 from J; bases not matched to a gene: 14. Germline CDR1 is MNHEY and CDR2 is SMNVEV (reference sequence).

The chain couples TRBV5-4 to TRBJ2-5; no clear D gene. Germline loops: CDR1 SGHNT, CDR2 YYREEE (reference sequence). Trimming took 4 bases from V and 4 from J, leaving 11 bases between them. The CDR3 is 13 amino acids. The CDR3 loop reads CASSPAAVETQYF. The CDR3 nucleotides read TGTGCCAGCAGCCCTGCTGCGGTAGAGACCCAGTACTTC.

The rearrangement links TRBV27 to TRBJ2-7; 8 bases agree with TRBD2. The CDR3 runs 14 residues. The J segment lost 4 bases and the V segment lost 8 bases, leaving 10 bases of the junction unmatched. CDR1 and CDR2 (germline): MNHEY, SMNVEV (reference sequence). The CDR3 sequence: CASSVSGRLYEQYF. The CDR3, as DNA: TGTGCCAGCTCGGTAAGCGGGAGACTATACGAGCAGTACTTC.

This clone was observed once. The chain carries TRBV11-2 and TRBJ2-7, with 8 bases that match TRBD2. J lost 6 bases, V lost 4 bases, and 5 bases had no gene match. The CDR3 runs to 13 residues. The germline gives CDR1 SGHAT, CDR2 FQNNGV. The CDR3 loop is CASSYGTRGEQYF. The DNA of the CDR3 is TGTGCCAGCAGCTACGGGACTAGAGGCGAGCAGTACTTC.

The chain employs TRBV6-6 and TRBJ2-7; 7 bases fit TRBD2. The CDR3 runs to 14 residues. Germline V gene sequence: CDR1 MNHNY, CDR2 SVGAGI (reference sequence). Trimming at V came to 5 bases and at J to 7 bases, leaving 11 bases not matched to a gene. CDR3 protein: CASSIAGGGWEQYF. CDR3 in DNA: TGTGCCAGCAGTATAGCGGGTGGAGGTTGGGAGCAGTACTTC.

The V gene is TRBV28, the J gene TRBJ1-5; D remains ambiguous. The CDR3 spans 14 residues. Trimming cost V 4 bases and J 0 bases, with 7 bases left between them. The germline gives CDR1 MDHEN, CDR2 SYDVKM. CDR3: CASSSGYSNQPQHF. The CDR3 DNA follows: TGTGCCAGCAGTTCCGGATATAGCAATCAGCCCCAGCATTTT.

V and J are TRBV4-1 and TRBJ2-7; 10 nucleotides line up with TRBD2. The CDR3 consists of 16 residues. Germline CDR1 and CDR2: MGHRA and YSYEKL. Trimming removed 6 bases from V and 2 bases from J; junction bases left unmatched: 10. The CDR3 DNA sequence: TGCGCCAGCAGTGGGGAAGGACTAGCGGAGACCTACGAGCAGTACTTC. Translated: CASSGEGLAETYEQYF.

The chain couples TRBV27 to TRBJ1-4; D possibly corresponds to TRBD1 (6 bases). This CDR3 spans 15 amino acids. V was cut by 2 bases and J by 5 bases, with 12 bases left in between. Germline-derived CDR1 and CDR2 are MNHEY and SMNVEV (reference sequence). The CDR3, as DNA: TGTGCCAGCAGTTTAGGAGGACAGAAAAATGAAAAACTGTTTTTT. As protein: CASSLGGQKNEKLFF.

V usage is TRBV27 and J usage is TRBJ2-2; 9 nucleotides line up with TRBD2. This CDR3 region has 15 residues. Trimming at V came to 6 bases and at J to 6 bases, leaving 8 bases not matched to a gene. Germline CDR1 and CDR2: MNHEY and SMNVEV (reference sequence). The chain's CDR3 is CASRLSGSWPGELFF. CDR3 sequence (DNA): TGTGCCAGCAGACTTAGCGGGAGTTGGCCCGGGGAGCTGTTTTTT.

The chain carries TRBV28 and TRBJ1-4; D is uncertain. Germline V CDR1 and CDR2: MDHEN, SYDVKM. The CDR3 sequence is 16 residues long. V lost 3 bases to trimming and J lost 8 bases, with 19 bases between them. In nucleotides, the CDR3 is TGTGCCAGCAGTTTCTCCGGGCCATTACGTGGGGAAAAACTGTTTTTT. It yields the protein CASSFSGPLRGEKLFF. Complete variable domain (other parts from reference TRBV28 and TRBJ1-4): DVKVTQSSRYLVKRTGEKVFLECVQDMDHENMFWYRQDPGLGLRLIYFSYDVKMKEKGDIPEGYSVSREKKERFSLILESASTNQTSMYLCASSFSGPLRGEKLFFGSGTQLSVL.

In the case of this clone: This sample also contains other DNA sequences that code for the same CDR3. J is TRBJ2-7 and V is TRBV7-9; D is possibly TRBD1 (5 bases). This CDR3 is 12 amino acids long. Trimming took 1 base from V and 5 from J, leaving 6 bases between them. In germline, CDR1 is SEHNR, CDR2 FQNEAQ (reference sequence). The CDR3 reads CASSLVGDEQYF. The CDR3 coding sequence is TGTGCCAGCAGCTTAGTAGGGGACGAGCAGTACTTC.

A remark on this clone: The sample carries other DNA sequences with the same CDR3. V usage is TRBV28 and J usage is TRBJ1-1; D might be TRBD1 (6 bases). V was trimmed by 2 bases and J by 1 base, leaving 8 bases between them. The CDR3 has 14 residues. Germline V gene lookup returns CDR1 MDHEN and CDR2 SYDVKM. This CDR3 reads CASSLRGWNTEAFF. CDR3 DNA: TGTGCCAGCAGTTTAAGGGGGTGGAACACTGAAGCTTTCTTT.

The chain recombines TRBV6-5 with TRBJ2-1; 8 bases match TRBD2. CDR1 is MNHEY, CDR2 SVGAGI, per germline. The V gene end was trimmed by 6 bases and the J gene end by 0 bases; junction bases not matched to a gene: 4. CDR3 size: 15 residues. The DNA for the CDR3 is TGTGCCAGCAGCTATAGCGGGACCTCCTACAATGAGCAGTTCTTC. Its protein is CASSYSGTSYNEQFF.

This sequence joins TRBV14 and TRBJ2-1; D gene ambiguous. V was pared by 0 bases and J by 12 bases, with 15 bases between. The CDR3 is 14 residues long. Per the germline V gene, CDR1 is SGHDN and CDR2 is FVKESK. For the CDR3, the DNA is TGTGCCAGCAGCCAAGATACCGCCTTCTTAGGGCAGTTCTTC. Protein: CASSQDTAFLGQFF. The full variable domain, in which reference TRBV14 and TRBJ2-1 provide the parts outside the CDR3, is EAGVTQFPSHSVIEKGQTVTLRCDPISGHDNLYWYRRVMGKEIKFLLHFVKESKQDESGMPNNRFLAERTGGTYSTLKVQPAELEDSGVYFCASSQDTAFLGQFFGPGTRLTVL.

J is TRBJ2-7 and V is TRBV27, with 7 nucleotides matching TRBD1. This CDR3 region has 14 residues. Germline trimming cut 5 bases from V and 2 bases from J; bases unmatched to any gene: 6. Germline-derived CDR1 and CDR2 are MNHEY and SMNVEV (reference sequence). The CDR3 protein is CASSAGTVPYEQYF. The CDR3, as DNA: TGTGCCAGCAGTGCTGGGACAGTTCCCTACGAGCAGTACTTC.

J is TRBJ1-2 and V is TRBV7-9; D unclear. V lost 1 base, J lost 10 bases, and 10 bases lay in between. CDR1 is SEHNR and CDR2 is FQNEAQ in the germline V gene (reference sequence). The CDR3 covers 12 residues. This CDR3 is CASSLGTENYTF. The CDR3 DNA reads TGTGCCAGCAGCTTAGGGACCGAGAACTACACCTTC.

The chain is built from TRBV7-9 and TRBJ2-7; possible D gene TRBD1, 6 bases. The CDR3 runs to 12 residues. Germline V CDR1 and CDR2: SEHNR, FQNEAQ (reference sequence). V gave up 4 bases and J gave up 6 bases, with 10 bases separating them. CDR3 sequence reads: CASSSPRGEQYF. The CDR3 DNA is TGTGCCAGCAGCTCTCCCAGGGGCGAGCAGTACTTC.